Listed below are T cell receptor beta chains from one sample, sequenced in a study of OX40 agonist ivuxolimab in advanced cancers. The protocol was immunoSEQ multiplex PCR, while the TCRdb copy is restricted to in-frame clones and leaves out a portion. The profile covers about 98,000 clones, with around 85% appearing a single time and about 0.82% taken by the ten largest. The source was CD4+ or CD8+ T cells sorted from blood, collected in a trial of the OX40 agonist ivuxolimab. These receptors were collected from an adult with an advanced solid tumor such as melanoma, head and neck, liver or kidney cancer. The CDR3 runs from the conserved cysteine through the conserved F or W. D genes are given only for firm matches. Part of the rows lack a size; the others show once, few, many or a class for expanded clones.

v_gene	j_gene	d_gene	abundance	CDR3aa	CDR3nt
TRBV14	TRBJ2-5	-	-	CASSQDGATQYF	TGTGCCAGCAGCCAAGATGGGGCGACCCAGTACTTC
TRBV5-1	TRBJ2-2	TRBD1	once	CASSNGQGIGELFF	TGCGCCAGCAGCAACGGACAGGGGATCGGGGAGCTGTTTTTT
TRBV28	TRBJ2-1	-	once	CASSNPREQFF	TGTGCCAGCAGCAATCCACGGGAGCAGTTCTTC
TRBV5-4	TRBJ2-1	-	-	CASSSSRGGYNEQFF	TGTGCCAGCAGCTCCAGCAGGGGGGGCTACAATGAGCAGTTCTTC
TRBV19	TRBJ1-4	-	-	CASKSRGIYNEKLFF	TGTGCCAGTAAGAGCCGGGGCATCTATAATGAAAAACTGTTTTTT
TRBV10-3	TRBJ2-2	-	-	CAIREGLDTGELFF	TGTGCCATCAGAGAGGGTCTCGACACCGGGGAGCTGTTTTTT
TRBV10-3	TRBJ1-5	-	-	CAISDLGREGGQPQHF	TGTGCCATCAGTGACCTCGGCAGGGAGGGCGGTCAGCCCCAGCATTTT
TRBV27	TRBJ2-1	-	once	CASSLTGSYNEQFF	TGTGCCAGCAGTTTGACGGGCTCCTACAATGAGCAGTTCTTC
TRBV5-6	TRBJ1-4	TRBD1	-	CASSVGQGEKLFF	TGTGCCAGCAGCGTGGGACAGGGGGAGAAACTGTTTTTT
TRBV19	TRBJ1-1	-	-	CASSWRGSPGNTEAFF	TGTGCCAGTAGTTGGAGAGGCAGTCCGGGAAACACTGAAGCTTTCTTT